These T cell receptor beta chains were read from a single sample in a study of cytomegalovirus exposure and HLA in healthy donors. Measured with immunoSEQ multiplex PCR; TCRdb has only the in-frame clones, and not every one. This sample has 65,000 to 75,000 clones, with about 92% found just once. Material: PBMCs. The receptors derive from a man aged 18 to 35 in good health and CMV-seropositive. Each CDR3 is given with its conserved first and last residue.

v_call,j_call,cdr3_aa
TRBV5-5,TRBJ2-7,CASSFRDRGEEQYF
TRBV6-1,TRBJ1-3,CASSALDRDSGNTIYF
TRBV14,TRBJ1-2,CASSQHRVDYGYTF
TRBV6-1,TRBJ1-4,CASSGGTVNEKLFF
TRBV27,TRBJ2-1,CASSLFGASGSKSYNEQFF
TRBV10-3,TRBJ1-3,CAITRAGSGNTIYF
TRBV7-3,TRBJ1-2,CASSQDSNYGYTF
TRBV6-6,TRBJ2-1,CASTVLAGEVEQFF
TRBV5-4,TRBJ1-4,CASSSQGDYEKLFF
TRBV9,TRBJ2-1,CASSVEGQGLRNEQFF
TRBV15,TRBJ1-1,CATREGDSLNTEAFF
TRBV6-5,TRBJ2-7,CASSPTSGQQYF
TRBV6-1,TRBJ2-7,CASSEAEEGYEQYF
TRBV28,TRBJ1-5,CASSLSRVRNQPQHF
TRBV11-2,TRBJ2-2,CASALAGGAGELFF
TRBV30,TRBJ1-5,CAWSGGTRFNQPQHF
TRBV7-2,TRBJ1-3,CASSLDPVGNTIYF
TRBV5-1,TRBJ2-7,CASSLSYRGGEQYF
TRBV5-1,TRBJ1-4,CASSLLTGQNEKLFF
TRBV25-1,TRBJ2-2,CASSRTGTGVTGELFF
TRBV18,TRBJ2-5,CASSAGHGETQYF
TRBV6-5,TRBJ2-7,CASRQGAQQYF
TRBV9,TRBJ2-2,CASSPYLSGLGNTGELFF
TRBV6-8,TRBJ2-1,CASSYNQGLSNEQFF
TRBV30,TRBJ2-3,CAWSVGTSGSTDTQYF
TRBV4-2,TRBJ2-1,CASSQDISGYGDEQFF
TRBV18,TRBJ2-1,CASSPPQGTDLFNEQFF
TRBV4-1,TRBJ2-3,CASSQGISPDTQYF
TRBV5-4,TRBJ2-6,CASSSIGTGLVSSGANVLTF
TRBV2,TRBJ2-7,CASSRDRGKDEQYF
TRBV6-1,TRBJ1-2,CASRPLGSPNYGYTF
TRBV28,TRBJ1-3,CASSWTGASGNTIYF
TRBV5-1,TRBJ2-1,CASSLVAGGRHEQFF
TRBV5-1,TRBJ2-7,CASSLTGQGSYEQYF
TRBV19,TRBJ1-1,CASHMGRASTEAFF
TRBV9,TRBJ2-1,CASSARLAGDNEQFF
TRBV11-3,TRBJ2-1,CASSAAGTRYNEQFF
TRBV23-1,TRBJ2-3,CASSPLPLAVSTDTQYF
TRBV29-1,TRBJ1-5,CSVAGTVNQPQHF
TRBV14,TRBJ2-1,CASSQERAGYQFF
TRBV10-1,TRBJ2-3,CASSEPGTSGSPSTDTQYF